These 8 T cell receptor beta chains originate from one sample sequenced in a study of T cell changes during pregnancy in multiple sclerosis. Method: immunoSEQ multiplex PCR; TCRdb's copy keeps in-frame clones and lacks some. The sample lists about 64,000 clones, just under 95% occurring once. Sequenced material: peripheral blood, taken in the second trimester of pregnancy. These receptors were collected from a female donor with multiple sclerosis, enrolled in a pregnancy study.

The chain is built from TRBV11-3 and TRBJ2-3; D is unresolved. The CDR3 has 13 amino acids. V was shortened by 5 bases and J by 6 bases, with 12 bases between the two germline ends. CDR1 is SGHNT, CDR2 YENEEA, per germline. Here the CDR3 DNA reads TGTGCCAGCAGCCCTTACCCCCAGGATACGCAGTATTTT. The encoded protein is CASSPYPQDTQYF.

The V call is TRBV9, the J call TRBJ1-2, with a weak D call TRBD1 (5 bases). Between the trimmed V and J ends, which lost 3 bases and 3 bases, there was a span of 9 bases. The germline CDR1 and CDR2 sequences are SGDLS and YYNGEE. This CDR3 contains 13 residues. Here the CDR3 reads CASSGTGYYGYTF. The CDR3 DNA follows: TGTGCCAGCAGCGGAACAGGCTACTATGGCTACACCTTC.

The chain recombines TRBV28 with TRBJ2-7, with TRBD1 matching over 7 bases. Germline V gene sequence: CDR1 MDHEN, CDR2 SYDVKM. The J segment lost 4 bases and the V segment lost 4 bases, leaving 7 bases of the junction unmatched. The CDR3 is made up of 14 amino acids. DNA for the CDR3: TGTGCCAGCAGTTCCGACAGGGTGGCGTACGAGCAGTACTTC. Its protein is CASSSDRVAYEQYF.

Only one count was recorded for this clone. The V call is TRBV7-9, the J call TRBJ1-4, with D tentatively TRBD1 (5 bases). Germline lookup yields CDR1 SEHNR and CDR2 FQNEAQ (reference sequence). The length of the CDR3 is 14 residues. V shed 5 bases and J shed 9 bases, with 16 bases lying between them. The DNA of the CDR3 is TGTGCCAGCAGCCTAGACCGGGGCGGGAAAAAACTGTTTTTT. Translating it yields CASSLDRGGKKLFF.

The chain joins TRBV28 to TRBJ1-2; 8 bases align to TRBD1. Per the germline V gene, CDR1 is MDHEN and CDR2 is SYDVKM. CDR3 size: 14 residues. After removal of 2 bases from V and 5 bases from J, the junction contained 4 bases not matched to a gene. The CDR3 DNA reads as TGTGCCAGCAGTTTAGAACAGGGGGAGTATGGCTACACCTTC. It specifies CASSLEQGEYGYTF.

V usage is TRBV28 and J usage is TRBJ1-1; D possibly corresponds to TRBD1 (6 bases). V lost 10 bases to trimming and J lost 2 bases, with 20 bases between them. The CDR3 has 15 amino acids. CDR1 and CDR2 from the germline V gene are MDHEN and SYDVKM. CDR3 protein: CATQFYRVINTEAFF. The CDR3 DNA follows: TGTGCCACCCAATTTTACAGGGTAATCAACACTGAAGCTTTCTTT.

The rearrangement links TRBV7-8 to TRBJ2-1; TRBD2 matches at 7 bases. Germline V gene data show CDR1 as SGHVS and CDR2 as FQNEAQ. The CDR3 is made up of 16 amino acids. Unmatched junction bases numbered 12, after V lost 5 bases and J lost 5 bases. The CDR3 DNA reads TGTGCCAGCAGCCCCGGGACTATTGGGACTAACAATGAGCAGTTCTTC. As protein: CASSPGTIGTNNEQFF.

The genes are TRBV28 and TRBJ2-7, with 8 bases that match TRBD2. Germline-derived CDR1 and CDR2 are MDHEN and SYDVKM. V was clipped by 6 bases and J by 0 bases; unmatched bases: 7. The CDR3 contains 15 residues. This chain's CDR3 is CASRPSGRASYEQYF. The CDR3 DNA reads TGTGCCAGCAGGCCGAGCGGGAGAGCCTCCTACGAGCAGTACTTC.